This T cell receptor (beta chain) was documented in a study of radiation and T cells in renal cell carcinoma. Study findings and constraints: In blood, top tumor clones expanded by 2 weeks, shrinking by 4.

Documented time point: baseline pretreatment blood. This sample's treatment: 15 Gy SBRT to primary tumor, nephrectomy 4 weeks later. CDR1 is SGHRS and CDR2 is YFSETQ in the germline V gene. V was clipped by 5 bases and J by 12 bases; unmatched bases: 12. The CDR3 totals 13 residues. A remark on this clone: Its cognate antigen is unknown.

The repertoire was sequenced with immunoSEQ multiplex PCR; TCRdb's copy has only in-frame clones and lacks some. The sample has about 140,000 clones, less than 85% seen once. The gene calls are TRBV5-1 and TRBJ2-7; 9 nucleotides agree with TRBD1. The source was blood, collected from a patient whose treatment included radiotherapy and nephrectomy. The TCR sequence derives from a woman between 45 and 65 years old with renal cell carcinoma. The CDR3 coding sequence is TGCGCCAGCAGTTCCGGGACAGGGAGCAGATCGTACTTC. Protein: CASSSGTGSRSYF. Full variable domain (remainder filled in from reference TRBV5-1 and TRBJ2-7): KAGVTQTPRYLIKTRGQQVTLSCSPISGHRSVSWYQQTPGQGLQFLFEYFSETQRNKGNFPGRFSGRQFSNSRSEMNVSTLELGDSALYLCASSSGTGSRSYFGPGTRLTVT.